Listed below are T cell receptor beta chains from one sample, sequenced in a study of cytomegalovirus exposure and HLA in healthy donors. Only in-frame clones appear in the TCRdb table, and some are missing; sequencing was by immunoSEQ multiplex PCR. In the table there are 150,000 or so clones, approximately 83% of which are singletons. Sequenced material: PBMCs. These receptors all come from a man aged 18 to 29 in good health and CMV-seropositive. Each CDR3 is given with its conserved first and last residue. A D gene is named only where the DNA matches it firmly. Expanded clones are given a class, and other clones once, few, many or no size at all.

clone size,D gene,V gene,J gene,CDR3 DNA,CDR3 protein
NA,NA,TRBV7-8,TRBJ2-7,TGTGCCAGCAGCTTACTGGAAACAGTGATGAGTTACGAGCAGTACTTC,CASSLLETVMSYEQYF
once,TRBD2,TRBV5-1,TRBJ2-2,TGCGCCAGCAGCCTCGGGACTATGATCAACGGGGAGCTGTTTTTT,CASSLGTMINGELFF
NA,NA,TRBV2,TRBJ2-7,TGTGCCAGCAGTGGGCAGGGGAATTACGAGCAGTACTTC,CASSGQGNYEQYF
few,NA,TRBV2,TRBJ1-4,TGTGCCAGCAGCGCGACGGGGGGTGAAAAACTGTTTTTT,CASSATGGEKLFF
NA,TRBD1,TRBV9,TRBJ2-3,TGTGCCAGCAGCGGGACAGGGGTCACAGATACGCAGTATTTT,CASSGTGVTDTQYF
NA,NA,TRBV27,TRBJ1-1,TGTGCCAGCAGTCCCTTGGGAGATGGCACTGAAGCTTTCTTT,CASSPLGDGTEAFF
NA,TRBD2,TRBV9,TRBJ2-5,TGTGCCAGCAGCGTAGATCCGGGGGGGCGCGAGGGAGCCCAGTACTTC,CASSVDPGGREGAQYF
few,NA,TRBV6-1,TRBJ1-1,TGTGCCAGCAGTGAAAACAGCCTGAACACTGAAGCTTTCTTT,CASSENSLNTEAFF
once,TRBD1,TRBV9,TRBJ1-6,TGTGCCAGCAGCCCAGGGACAGGGTATAATTCACCCCTCCACTTT,CASSPGTGYNSPLHF
NA,TRBD1,TRBV7-6,TRBJ2-6,TGTGCCAGCAGCTCATACGGACAGGGAAAAATCTCTGGGGCCAACGTCCTGACTTTC,CASSSYGQGKISGANVLTF
once,TRBD2,TRBV10-3,TRBJ2-3,TGTGCCATCCCGAGAACAGTGCCGGCCCGACTAGCGGGGGGGCCATCCCCCAACACAGATACGCAGTATTTT,CAIPRTVPARLAGGPSPNTDTQYF
NA,NA,TRBV4-3,TRBJ1-2,TGCGCCAGCAGTCCCGACAAGTCTGGACTCTATGGCTACACCTTC,CASSPDKSGLYGYTF
NA,NA,TRBV7-9,TRBJ1-4,TGTGCCAGCAGCTTAGAGAGGGGAGGGGGTCAGGCTAATGAAAAACTGTTTTTT,CASSLERGGGQANEKLFF
NA,NA,TRBV30,TRBJ2-7,TGTGCCTGGAACGGAGGCGGGGAGGAGCAGTACTTC,CAWNGGGEEQYF
NA,TRBD1,TRBV7-2,TRBJ2-7,TGTGCCAGCAGCTGGACCCGGACAGGGGACGAGCAGTACTTC,CASSWTRTGDEQYF
NA,NA,TRBV27,TRBJ1-2,TGTGCCAGCAGCCCTGGGCGGACTAGGGAATATGGCTACACCTTC,CASSPGRTREYGYTF
NA,NA,TRBV5-6,TRBJ2-7,TGTGCCAGCAGCTTTGGGGCTGTTTACGAGCAGTACTTC,CASSFGAVYEQYF
NA,TRBD1,TRBV10-1,TRBJ1-1,TGCGCCAGCAGCCTCGACAGGGGTTGGAACACTGAAGCTTTCTTT,CASSLDRGWNTEAFF
NA,TRBD2,TRBV4-1,TRBJ2-1,TGCGCCAGCAGCCAAGATTCAGGTCTAGGGACTAGTGAGTTCTTC,CASSQDSGLGTSEFF
NA,TRBD1,TRBV30,TRBJ1-2,TGTGCCTGGAGAGATTATACGGGACAGGGGTTGGGCTACACCTTC,CAWRDYTGQGLGYTF
NA,NA,TRBV7-9,TRBJ1-2,TGTGCCAGCAGCCAAACAGAAAACTATGGCTACACCTTC,CASSQTENYGYTF
NA,TRBD2,TRBV6-5,TRBJ2-1,TGTGCCAGCAGTAAGGGACTACTTCACAATGAGCAGTTCTTC,CASSKGLLHNEQFF
many,NA,TRBV30,TRBJ1-6,TGTGCCTGGAGTGTATCCGGGAGATATTCACCCCTCCACTTT,CAWSVSGRYSPLHF
NA,NA,TRBV30,TRBJ1-3,TGTGCCTGGAGTCCAGGTTTGTCTGGAAACACCGTATATTTT,CAWSPGLSGNTVYF